This paragraph reports one T cell receptor beta chain. The data originate from a study of blood T cell repertoires in COVID-19. Study-wide context: Acute and convalescent COVID-19 specimens originated in the United States, Italy and Spain. Sample material is recorded as cDNA or gDNA derived from T cells, B-cell-depleted T cells, or PBMCs.

The V end lost 5 bases, the J end lost 4 bases, and 13 bases lay between the germline ends. Germline V CDR1 and CDR2: MNHEY, SVGEGT. The CDR3 has 14 amino acids. Study processing details: Amplifying reference gene primers gave estimates of nucleated cell counts. Sequencing used immunoSEQ multiplex PCR; TCRdb keeps in-frame clones, though not all of them. V and J calls and clone size are copied from that table; D and trimming were computed from the DNA. Here the sample spans some 74,000 clones, more than 75% being singletons. This rearrangement joins TRBV6-2 or TRBV6-3 to TRBJ2-3; the D gene is possibly TRBD2 (7 bases). This sequence was found in a human donor in a cohort sampled during active COVID-19. Sequenced material: peripheral blood. CDR3: CASSIGGAADTQYF. The CDR3 DNA reads as TGTGCCAGCAGTATTGGGGGGGCCGCAGATACGCAGTATTTT.